Sequencing of this T cell receptor (beta chain) was carried out in a study of cytomegalovirus exposure and HLA in healthy donors. Primers for the PCR totalled 60 Vbeta and 13 Jbeta. Generated by immunoSEQ multiplex PCR, the TCRdb table keeps only in-frame clones and is missing some. This sample has 150,000 to 200,000 clones, with 75% to 90% found just once. Of note for this clone: The antigen remains undetermined.

Broader study findings: An Asian-associated ancestry cluster reportedly showed fewer N-insertions than the roughly 700-donor mean in a later analysis. CMV antigen specificity of a few CMV-associated chains was confirmed in vitro.

Specimen: PBMCs. The clonotype originates from a man aged 25-45 years in good health and CMV-seropositive.

Here the CDR3 reads CSVEDRGRAGYTF. CDR3 sequence (DNA): TGCAGCGTTGAAGATCGTGGCAGGGCTGGCTACACCTTC. This sequence joins TRBV29-1 and TRBJ1-2; possible D gene TRBD1, 5 bases. V was clipped by 0 bases and J by 7 bases, with 12 bases between them. The CDR3 runs 13 residues. Germline CDR1 reads SQVTM; CDR2 reads ANQGSEA.